Each of the 11 T cell receptor beta chains below was sequenced from the same sample in a study of T cells in Graves' hyperthyroidism and ophthalmopathy. Regions amplified from RNA transcripts were the TCR beta CDR3 regions. In the first-round RT-PCR of the TCR CDR3, the HTBI primer set was used. TCRdb reprocessed the multiplex PCR reads with MiXCR, giving one entry per CDR3 protein. The data hold roughly 500,000 distinct CDR3 sequences, with less than 25% observed a single time. Sequenced sample: blood. The receptors come from a woman aged 70-85 years with Graves' ophthalmopathy.

Only a few counts were recorded for this clonotype. The CDR3 DNA reads as TGTGCCAGCCTCGAGGGGGGGCGCTACAATGAGCAGTTCTTC. This sequence encodes CASLEGGRYNEQFF. V and J are TRBV28 and TRBJ2-1; D may be TRBD2 (7 bases). With 8 bases removed from V and 3 bases from J, the gap between germline ends came to 14 bases. This CDR3 is built from 14 residues. Germline V gene lookup returns CDR1 MDHEN and CDR2 SYDVKM.

This clonotype has more than one count but fewer than ten. The rearrangement links TRBV5-6 to TRBJ2-5, with 11 positions matching TRBD2. TRBJ2-1 explains the end of the DNA better; the J call may be wrong. The CDR3 extends over 15 amino acids. Germline CDR1 reads SGHDT; CDR2 reads YYEEEE. CDR3 sequence reads: CASSRNTGLAETQFF. The CDR3 nucleotides are TGTGCCAGCAGCCGAAATACGGGACTAGCGGAGACCCAGTTCTTC.

Many counts were recorded for this clonotype. The chain carries TRBV2 and TRBJ2-1; 7 positions agree with TRBD2. Germline CDR1 is SNHLY and CDR2 is FYNNEI. CDR3 length: 15 amino acids. The V gene end was trimmed by 4 bases and the J gene end by 0 bases; junction bases not matched to a gene: 3. CDR3 loop: CASSGAGVSYNEQFF. The CDR3 coding sequence is TGTGCCAGCAGTGGTGCGGGAGTCTCCTACAATGAGCAGTTCTTC.

This clonotype was detected ten times or more. The chain has TRBV5-6 and TRBJ1-2, with 7 bases aligning to TRBD1. Trimming removed 3 bases from V and 4 bases from J; junction bases left unmatched: 3. CDR1 and CDR2 (germline): SGHDT, YYEEEE. The CDR3 is 13 amino acids. The CDR3 DNA reads TGTGCCAGCAGCTCGACAGGGCCCTATGGCTACACCTTC. It specifies CASSSTGPYGYTF.

CDR3 region: CATSVEGGTDTQYF. Written as DNA, the CDR3 is TGTGCCACCAGTGTAGAGGGGGGGACAGATACGCAGTATTTT. The rearrangement joins TRBV24-1 to TRBJ2-3, with TRBD2 as a possible D gene (7 bases). CDR3 size: 14 residues. V lost 5 bases and J 3 bases, leaving 11 bases between the germline ends. Germline loops: CDR1 KGHDR, CDR2 SFDVKD.

The sample holds many counts of this clonotype. The chain couples TRBV28 to TRBJ2-7; the D gene is possibly TRBD2 (5 bases). V lost 6 bases and J 0 bases, leaving 12 bases between the germline ends. CDR1 MDHEN and CDR2 SYDVKM come from the germline V gene. This CDR3 is 14 amino acids long. This chain's CDR3 is CASSPDGNSYEQYF. As DNA, the CDR3 is TGTGCCAGCAGCCCCGACGGGAACTCCTACGAGCAGTACTTC.

The chain uses TRBV3-1 and TRBJ1-1; 10 nucleotides align to TRBD1. Looked up from germline, CDR1 is LGHDT and CDR2 is YNNKEL (reference sequence). The CDR3 sequence is 13 residues long. Unmatched junction bases numbered 6, after V lost 6 bases and J lost 8 bases. The DNA for the CDR3 is TGTGCCAGCAGTCGGGACAGGGGACGCGAAGCTTTCTTT. This encodes CASSRDRGREAFF. Looking up the rest from reference TRBV3-1 and TRBJ1-1 gives the full variable domain: DTAVSQTPKYLVTQMGNDKSIKCEQNLGHDTMYWYKQDSKKFLKIMFSYNNKELIINETVPNRFSPKSPDKAHLNLHINSLELGDSAVYFCASSRDRGREAFFGQGTRLTVV.

This clonotype showed up many times. The V and J genes are TRBV11-2 and TRBJ1-5; 7 bases fit TRBD1. Germline V lookup: CDR1 SGHAT, CDR2 FQNNGV. The trim removed 5 bases at V and 7 bases at J, leaving 8 bases unmatched. CDR3 size: 14 residues. CDR3: CASSTGQNWQPQHF. As DNA, the CDR3 is TGTGCCAGCAGCACGGGACAGAATTGGCAGCCCCAGCATTTT.

This clonotype was detected a few times. The chain couples TRBV30 to TRBJ1-5; possible D gene TRBD1, 5 bases. V was shortened by 6 bases and J by 6 bases, with 21 bases between the two germline ends. Germline V gene sequence: CDR1 GTSNPN, CDR2 SVGIG (reference sequence). This CDR3 has 15 amino acids. The CDR3 reads CACNQDKRITQPQHF. The CDR3 DNA is TGTGCCTGCAATCAGGACAAAAGGATCACTCAGCCCCAGCATTTT.

This clonotype was picked up many times. The genes are TRBV30 and TRBJ1-1; 7 positions agree with TRBD1. The CDR3 spans 13 residues. Germline V lookup: CDR1 GTSNPN, CDR2 SVGIG (reference sequence). V shed 4 bases and J 4 bases; nucleotides not matched to a gene: 6. In nucleotides, the CDR3 is TGTGCCTGGACGACAGGGCGGGTCACTGAAGCTTTCTTT. Translation gives CAWTTGRVTEAFF. Looking up the rest from reference TRBV30 and TRBJ1-1 gives the full variable domain: SQTIHQWPATLVQPVGSPLSLECTVEGTSNPNLYWYRQAAGRGLQLLFYSVGIGQISSEVPQNLSASRPQDRQFILSSKKLLLSDSGFYLCAWTTGRVTEAFFGQGTRLTVV.

This clonotype was detected a few times. V usage is TRBV5-1 and J usage is TRBJ2-5, with 8 nucleotides matching TRBD1. V dropped 7 bases and J dropped 4; count of bases not matched to a gene: 9. The CDR3 covers 14 residues. Germline CDR1 SGHRS, CDR2 YFSETQ. The CDR3 DNA follows: TGCGCCAGCGGCTCGGACAGGGCTACAGAGACCCAGTACTTC. The encoded protein is CASGSDRATETQYF.